This TCR beta chain was captured in a study of blood T cell repertoires in COVID-19. Background on the study: Acute and convalescent COVID-19 specimens originated in the United States, Italy and Spain. The analysed material was cDNA or gDNA that came from T cells, B-cell-depleted T cells, or PBMCs.

The CDR3 has 15 amino acids. V lost 7 bases and J lost 2; bases outside the gene matches: 10. Germline loops: CDR1 LNHDA, CDR2 SQIVND (reference sequence). The repertoire was sequenced with immunoSEQ multiplex PCR; TCRdb's copy has only in-frame clones and lacks some. This table has approximately 80,000 clones, 60% to 85% appearing once. Sequencing input: peripheral blood. The receptor was derived from a human donor in a cohort sampled during active COVID-19. The chain joins TRBV19 to TRBJ2-5, with TRBD1 matching 7 bases. The DNA of the CDR3 is TGTGCCAGTACCCAAAGCAGGGACAGTCAAGAGACCCAGTACTTC. This codes for CASTQSRDSQETQYF.